A single sample gave rise to the 28 T cell receptor beta chains below, sequenced in a study of cytomegalovirus exposure and HLA in healthy donors. Profiling relied on immunoSEQ multiplex PCR, and the TCRdb table lists in-frame clones only, not all of them. The sample yields about 190,000 clones, more than 70% seen once. The sample taken for sequencing was PBMCs. These receptors were taken from a woman in her late teens or twenties in good health and CMV-seronegative.

The chain uses TRBV30 and TRBJ1-2, with 10 bases aligning to TRBD1. The germline V gene encodes CDR1 GTSNPN and CDR2 SVGIG (reference sequence). The length of the CDR3 is 16 residues. V lost 2 bases and J lost 0; bases outside the gene matches: 6. The CDR3 DNA follows: TGTGCCTGGAGTTTGGGACAGGGGAGCTCTAACTATGGCTACACCTTC. Translating it yields CAWSLGQGSSNYGYTF.

The chain employs TRBV7-7 and TRBJ2-2, with TRBD2 matching 9 bases. Germline V gene lookup returns CDR1 SSHAT and CDR2 FNYEAQ (reference sequence). V shed 4 bases, J shed 3 bases, and the junction held 15 bases outside the gene matches. The CDR3 covers 19 residues. CDR3 sequence (DNA): TGTGCCAGCAGCTCGTCCCCGGTACTAGCGGGCCGGCACACCGGGGAGCTGTTTTTT. Its protein product is CASSSSPVLAGRHTGELFF.

The gene calls are TRBV4-1 and TRBJ2-1; 7 positions match TRBD2. V shed 0 bases and J 2 bases; nucleotides not matched to a gene: 4. Germline-derived CDR1 and CDR2 are MGHRA and YSYEKL. CDR3 length: 16 amino acids. CDR3 bases: TGCGCCAGCAGCCAAGAGGTGAGCGGGACCTACAATGAGCAGTTCTTC. Translating gives CASSQEVSGTYNEQFF.

The chain uses TRBV4-1 and TRBJ2-7; D not certain. The V gene's germline CDR1 is MGHRA and CDR2 YSYEKL. V was shortened by 1 base and J by 3 bases, with 7 bases between the two germline ends. This CDR3 region has 13 residues. DNA of the CDR3: TGCGCCAGCAGCCAAGCGCAGGACTACGAGCAGTACTTC. It encodes CASSQAQDYEQYF.

V gene TRBV25-1 combines with J gene TRBJ2-5; 10 bases line up with TRBD2. Per germline, CDR1 MGHDK and CDR2 SYGVNS. This CDR3 comprises 17 residues. V shed 0 bases, J shed 0 bases, and the junction held 4 bases outside the gene matches. CDR3 amino acids: CASSEYGTSVYQETQYF. In DNA form, the CDR3 reads TGTGCCAGCAGTGAATATGGGACTAGCGTGTACCAAGAGACCCAGTACTTC.

J is TRBJ1-2 and V is TRBV7-9; D is ambiguous. This CDR3 contains 14 residues. Trimming removed 1 base from V and 4 bases from J, with 10 bases in between. CDR1 is SEHNR, CDR2 FQNEAQ, per germline (reference sequence). For the CDR3, the DNA is TGTGCCAGCAGCTTAGTGGAGGTATCCTATGGCTACACCTTC. Residues: CASSLVEVSYGYTF.

This chain links TRBV5-1 with TRBJ2-7; D perhaps matches TRBD1 (5 bases). Germline V gene data show CDR1 as SGHRS and CDR2 as YFSETQ. Trimming removed 0 bases at V and 0 bases at J, with 13 bases between. The CDR3 sequence is 16 residues long. DNA for the CDR3: TGCGCCAGCAGCTTGGTTTCACAGGTAATCTCCTACGAGCAGTACTTC. As protein: CASSLVSQVISYEQYF.

The gene calls are TRBV6-1 and TRBJ1-1; 8 nucleotides line up with TRBD1. V lost 8 bases and J lost 10; bases outside the gene matches: 6. CDR3 length: 11 residues. CDR1 and CDR2 (germline): MNHNS, SASEGT. The CDR3 loop is CASLGQGRAFF. DNA for the CDR3: TGTGCCAGCCTAGGACAGGGTAGAGCTTTCTTT.

This sequence joins TRBV25-1 and TRBJ1-3; 8 bases are shared with TRBD1. The J segment lost 6 bases and the V segment lost 8 bases, leaving 6 bases of the junction unmatched. The CDR3 spans 13 residues. In germline, CDR1 is MGHDK, CDR2 SYGVNS. The DNA of the CDR3 is TGTGCCAGCTCACAGGGGGGTGAAAACACCATATATTTT. Translation: CASSQGGENTIYF. Supplemented by reference TRBV25-1 and TRBJ1-3, the full variable domain reads EADIYQTPRYLVIGTGKKITLECSQTMGHDKMYWYQQDPGMELHLIHYSYGVNSTEKGDLSSESTVSRIRTEHFPLTLESARPSHTSQYLCASSQGGENTIYFGEGSWLTVV.

The chain carries TRBV19 and TRBJ1-1, with a possible D match to TRBD1 (5 bases). From germline, CDR1 is LNHDA and CDR2 SQIVND (reference sequence). V shed 9 bases and J shed 4 bases, with 15 bases lying between them. The CDR3 contains 13 residues. CDR3 protein: CASLWAGGTEAFF. The CDR3 nucleotides read TGTGCCAGCCTGTGGGCGGGGGGCACTGAAGCTTTCTTT.

This chain uses TRBV19 with TRBJ1-5; 10 nucleotides align to TRBD1. The CDR3 extends over 16 amino acids. Trimming took 3 bases from V and 0 from J; bases not matched to a gene: 2. CDR1 LNHDA and CDR2 SQIVND come from the germline V gene (reference sequence). CDR3 coding DNA: TGTGCCAGTAGTATGACAGGGGGCAGTAGCAATCAGCCCCAGCATTTT. It yields the protein CASSMTGGSSNQPQHF.

The chain has TRBV30 and TRBJ1-2; TRBD1 is a possible D gene (5 bases). Between the trimmed V and J ends, which lost 5 bases and 3 bases, there was a span of 13 bases. There are 13 residues in the CDR3. Germline CDR1 is GTSNPN and CDR2 is SVGIG (reference sequence). The CDR3 DNA sequence: TGTGCCTGGGGCGGGGCCAGCTACTATGGCTACACCTTC. It codes for CAWGGASYYGYTF. Variable domain in full (rest from reference TRBV30 and TRBJ1-2): SQTIHQWPATLVQPVGSPLSLECTVEGTSNPNLYWYRQAAGRGLQLLFYSVGIGQISSEVPQNLSASRPQDRQFILSSKKLLLSDSGFYLCAWGGASYYGYTFGSGTRLTVV.

CDR3 DNA: TGTGCCAGCAGCTTAGCAAGACAGGGGTCCGGGGAGCTGTTTTTT. Amino acids: CASSLARQGSGELFF. V is TRBV7-8 and J is TRBJ2-2, with 8 positions matching TRBD1. Germline-derived CDR1 and CDR2 are SGHVS and FQNEAQ. The CDR3 contains 15 residues. V lost 0 bases and J lost 6; bases outside the gene matches: 3.

The chain is built from TRBV10-3 and TRBJ1-2, with TRBD1 matching 8 bases. This CDR3 comprises 15 residues. V lost 6 bases to trimming and J lost 0 bases; unmatched junction nucleotides: 6. Looked up from germline, CDR1 is ENHRY and CDR2 is SYGVKD. The CDR3 is CAISKDRGANYGYTF. The CDR3 DNA follows: TGTGCCATCAGCAAAGACAGGGGAGCTAACTATGGCTACACCTTC.

The chain couples TRBV7-8 to TRBJ2-1, with 8 bases lining up with TRBD2. The CDR3 has 16 amino acids. Germline V gene sequence: CDR1 SGHVS, CDR2 FQNEAQ. The ends lost 8 bases at V and 4 bases at J; junction bases unmatched: 13. The CDR3 bases are TGTGCCAGCGGCCGTAGCGGGACCAGCCTTTACAATGAGCAGTTCTTC. It yields the protein CASGRSGTSLYNEQFF.

This clone was recorded only once. This rearrangement joins TRBV7-6 to TRBJ1-2; possibly TRBD1 for D (5 bases). Germline loops: CDR1 SGHVS, CDR2 FNYEAQ. Trimming took 5 bases from V and 6 from J, leaving 16 bases between them. The CDR3 is 14 residues long. CDR3 coding DNA: TGTGCCAGCAGCCCCTCAGCGGGGCTGCATGGCTACACCTTC. Amino acids: CASSPSAGLHGYTF.

The chain recombines TRBV7-9 with TRBJ1-5; D is uncertain. The ends were cut back, 5 bases at V and 3 bases at J, with 11 bases in the middle. This CDR3 is 14 amino acids long. Germline-derived CDR1 and CDR2 are SEHNR and FQNEAQ (reference sequence). The CDR3 bases are TGTGCCAGCAGCCTCATGGGCACCAATCAGCCCCAGCATTTT. Translated, it gives CASSLMGTNQPQHF.

This clone was seen a single time. This rearrangement joins TRBV14 to TRBJ1-6; D possibly corresponds to TRBD1 (5 bases). CDR3 length equals 17 residues. The V end was cut by 4 bases, the J end by 3 bases, with 16 bases between. Germline lookup yields CDR1 SGHDN and CDR2 FVKESK. The CDR3 DNA is TGTGCCAGCAGCCGTAACACAGGAACCATCTATAATTCACCCCTCCACTTT. Translating it yields CASSRNTGTIYNSPLHF.

V gene TRBV6-4 combines with J gene TRBJ2-2, with D unclear. Germline loops: CDR1 MRHNA, CDR2 SNTAGT. The CDR3 is 14 residues long. The V end was cut by 4 bases, the J end by 6 bases, with 12 bases between. As DNA, the CDR3 is TGTGCCAGCAGTGTACTAAGTGAGGCCGGGGAGCTGTTTTTT. This encodes CASSVLSEAGELFF.

This chain links TRBV7-6 with TRBJ2-2, with D unclear. Germline assignment: CDR1 SGHVS and CDR2 FNYEAQ. The CDR3 has 13 amino acids. Trimming pared 2 bases from V and 4 bases from J, leaving 5 bases between. CDR3 region: CASSLRSTGELFF. CDR3 sequence (DNA): TGTGCCAGCAGCTTAAGGAGCACCGGGGAGCTGTTTTTT.

V gene TRBV6-1 combines with J gene TRBJ2-7; TRBD1 matches at 7 bases. Germline V lookup: CDR1 MNHNS, CDR2 SASEGT. With 6 bases clipped from V and 4 bases from J, the junction kept 12 bases outside the gene matches. The CDR3 is made up of 15 amino acids. The DNA of the CDR3 is TGTGCCAGCAGGGCCGGGACAGCGGACCAGTACGAGCAGTACTTC. Protein sequence: CASRAGTADQYEQYF.

The chain joins TRBV5-1 to TRBJ2-3; 7 bases map to TRBD1. With 0 bases clipped from V and 2 bases from J, the junction kept 6 bases outside the gene matches. This CDR3 comprises 16 residues. Germline CDR1 is SGHRS and CDR2 is YFSETQ. The CDR3: CASSLGGTATTDTQYF. Here the CDR3 DNA reads TGCGCCAGCAGCTTGGGTGGGACAGCTACCACAGATACGCAGTATTTT. Together with reference TRBV5-1 and TRBJ2-3, the CDR3 gives the full variable domain: KAGVTQTPRYLIKTRGQQVTLSCSPISGHRSVSWYQQTPGQGLQFLFEYFSETQRNKGNFPGRFSGRQFSNSRSEMNVSTLELGDSALYLCASSLGGTATTDTQYFGPGTRLTVL.

V is TRBV27 and J is TRBJ1-1; 11 bases match TRBD1. V lost 6 bases and J lost 4; bases outside the gene matches: 10. Germline lookup yields CDR1 MNHEY and CDR2 SMNVEV (reference sequence). This CDR3 comprises 16 residues. Here the CDR3 reads CASRRRPGTGGTEAFF. The CDR3 region has the DNA TGTGCCAGCAGACGAAGACCCGGGACAGGGGGCACTGAAGCTTTCTTT.

V gene TRBV6-1 combines with J gene TRBJ1-2; D is unresolved. V lost 2 bases, J lost 0 bases, and 10 bases lay in between. The CDR3 covers 15 residues. Germline V gene lookup returns CDR1 MNHNS and CDR2 SASEGT. As DNA, the CDR3 is TGTGCCAGCAGTGAAAAGCGGGGAACTAACTATGGCTACACCTTC. This gives the protein CASSEKRGTNYGYTF.

V and J are TRBV5-1 and TRBJ1-1; D unclear. Trimming took off 4 bases at V and 4 bases at J, with 8 bases between the two ends. The CDR3 spans 12 residues. Germline V CDR1 and CDR2: SGHRS, YFSETQ. The CDR3, as DNA: TGCGCCAGCAGCGCCGCGGCCACTGAAGCTTTCTTT. It codes for CASSAAATEAFF. The full variable domain, its missing parts supplied by reference TRBV5-1 and TRBJ1-1, is KAGVTQTPRYLIKTRGQQVTLSCSPISGHRSVSWYQQTPGQGLQFLFEYFSETQRNKGNFPGRFSGRQFSNSRSEMNVSTLELGDSALYLCASSAAATEAFFGQGTRLTVV.

This clone turned up a few times. This chain connects TRBV10-2 to TRBJ2-3; D unclear. The CDR3 contains 11 residues. V was shortened by 7 bases and J by 2 bases, with 4 bases between the two germline ends. Germline V CDR1 and CDR2: WSHSY, SAAADI. CDR3 sequence: CASMATDTQYF. The CDR3 region has the DNA TGCGCCAGCATGGCCACAGATACGCAGTATTTT.

The chain is built from TRBV7-9 and TRBJ1-1, with D possibly TRBD1 on 6 matching bases. Germline CDR1 is SEHNR and CDR2 is FQNEAQ (reference sequence). V shed 5 bases and J shed 1 base, with 11 bases lying between them. CDR3 size: 14 residues. Written as DNA, the CDR3 is TGTGCCAGCAGCCGCGGACAGCAGAACACTGAAGCTTTCTTT. This translates into CASSRGQQNTEAFF.

CDR3 amino acids: CASRHPGLQAANTGELFF. CDR3 bases: TGCGCCAGCAGACACCCGGGACTCCAAGCCGCGAACACCGGGGAGCTGTTTTTT. The chain carries TRBV5-1 and TRBJ2-2, with D perhaps TRBD2 (6 bases). V lost 5 bases and J lost 0, with 20 bases in between. The V gene's germline CDR1 is SGHRS and CDR2 YFSETQ. The CDR3 loop spans 18 amino acids.